This T cell receptor beta chain stems from a study of shared clonotypes between healthy human individuals. The donor population consisted of healthy HIV-negative adults with no recent acute infections or vaccinations. The table came from immunoSEQ multiplex PCR; TCRdb's copy has only in-frame clones and leaves some out. Altogether about 340,000 clones are present, around 70% being singletons, with the ten largest covering 10%. This CDR3 contains 16 residues. After removal of 4 bases from V and 4 bases from J, the junction contained 12 bases not matched to a gene. Germline values: CDR1 SGHDT, CDR2 YYEEEE.

J is TRBJ2-7 and V is TRBV5-6; TRBD1 matches 9 bases. Sequencing was done on a sample of memory CD4+ T cells sorted from blood. As for subset: CD45RA-negative fraction. The TCR was taken from a man aged 25 to 40 in good health. CDR3 nucleotides: TGTGCCAGCAGCAAACCGGGACAGGGTGTCGGTTACGAGCAGTACTTC. Translated: CASSKPGQGVGYEQYF.